These T cell receptor beta chains were read from a single sample in a study of blood T cell repertoires in COVID-19. Sequencing used immunoSEQ multiplex PCR; TCRdb keeps in-frame clones, though not all of them. This table holds about 230,000 clones, over 80% found once. Material: peripheral blood. Source of these receptors: a man aged 35 to 55 with acute or convalescent COVID-19. CDR3s include the opening cysteine and the closing phenylalanine or tryptophan. The D gene is left open where the match is weak. Size is omitted from some rows. Given values are once, few, many or a class for expanded clones.

J,D,V,size,DNA,CDR3
TRBJ1-2,.,TRBV2,.,TGTGCCAGCAGTGAAGCGCGCAGGGCAGCTGGTGGCTACACCTTC,CASSEARRAAGGYTF
TRBJ2-2,TRBD1,TRBV4-1,.,TGCGCCAGCAGCCCCCTCGGATCAAGAGGGACAGTCAACGCGAACACCGGGGAGCTGTTTTTT,CASSPLGSRGTVNANTGELFF
TRBJ2-5,TRBD1,TRBV7-8,.,TGTGCCAGCAGCACAAATTGGGACAGAGGAGAGACCCAGTACTTC,CASSTNWDRGETQYF
TRBJ2-5,.,TRBV12-5,.,TGTGCTAGTGGTCCCGGAAGGGAGCAAGAGACCCAGTACTTC,CASGPGREQETQYF
TRBJ2-5,TRBD1,TRBV5-6,.,TGTGCCAGCAGCTTGGGCATCTCTCACAGGGGGACCCAGTACTTC,CASSLGISHRGTQYF
TRBJ1-6,TRBD1,TRBV6-6,.,TGTGCCAGCAGGGCAGGACAGGGAGAGTCACCCCTCCACTTT,CASRAGQGESPLHF
TRBJ2-3,TRBD2,TRBV7-6,.,TGTGCCACTAGCGGGAGTGTCGCAGATACGCAGTATTTT,CATSGSVADTQYF
TRBJ1-1,.,TRBV12-5,.,TGTGCTAGTGGTTTGGTACGGGCAGGGGAGAACACTGAAGCTTTCTTT,CASGLVRAGENTEAFF
TRBJ1-5,.,TRBV28,.,TGTGCCAGCAGTTTACTCACAGGGTTGAGCAATCAGCCCCAGCATTTT,CASSLLTGLSNQPQHF
TRBJ1-3,.,TRBV5-5,.,TGTGCCAGCAGCTCCTACAGCTCTGGAAACACCATATATTTT,CASSSYSSGNTIYF
TRBJ2-1,.,TRBV5-1,.,TGCGCCAGCAGCTTCGGACAGAGCTCCTACAATGAGCAGTTCTTC,CASSFGQSSYNEQFF
TRBJ1-2,.,TRBV20-1,.,TGCAGTGCTCGAGGCGGTTATGGCTACACCTTC,CSARGGYGYTF
TRBJ1-1,TRBD1,TRBV10-3,.,TGTGCCATTAAACAAGGACAGGAGAACACTGAAGCTTTCTTT,CAIKQGQENTEAFF
TRBJ2-5,TRBD1,TRBV30,.,TGTGCCTGGAGCCGGGACAGGGGAAGAGAGACCCAGTACTTC,CAWSRDRGRETQYF
TRBJ1-4,.,TRBV21-1,.,TGTGCCAGCAGCGCCGGTCACCGGGACAGCGAAAAACTGTTTTTT,CASSAGHRDSEKLFF
TRBJ2-1,TRBD2,TRBV6-6,.,TGTGCCAGCAGTCTAGTACAGACTAGCGGGATCTACAATGAGCAGTTCTTC,CASSLVQTSGIYNEQFF
TRBJ1-2,TRBD1,TRBV5-8,.,TGTGCCAGCAGCCGAAGGGGGCTCTATGGCTACACCTTC,CASSRRGLYGYTF
TRBJ1-1,TRBD1,TRBV18,.,TGTGCCAGCTCACTTAGACAGTATCAGGGGGACACTGAAGCTTTCTTT,CASSLRQYQGDTEAFF
TRBJ2-7,.,TRBV4-2,.,TGTGCCAGCAGCCAAGATAGGGGGTCCTACGAGCAGTACTTC,CASSQDRGSYEQYF
TRBJ1-2,.,TRBV6-5,.,TGTGCCAGCAGTTCCCCGGGAGGGGGCTATGGCTACACCTTC,CASSSPGGGYGYTF
TRBJ1-2,TRBD1,TRBV6-5,.,TGTGCCAGCAAGACCGGGACAGACGGGGGCTACACCTTC,CASKTGTDGGYTF
TRBJ2-6,TRBD1,TRBV7-2,.,TGTGCCAGCAGCCTGGGACAGGCCTCTGGGGCCAACGTCCTGACTTTC,CASSLGQASGANVLTF
TRBJ2-7,.,TRBV7-8,.,TGTGCCAGCAGCTTGTCCCCAGGGTGGGCATACGAGCAGTACTTC,CASSLSPGWAYEQYF
TRBJ2-3,.,TRBV12-3/TRBV12-4,.,TGTGCCAGTTCAGCGGTTAGCACAGATACGCAGTATTTT,CASSAVSTDTQYF
TRBJ2-1,TRBD2,TRBV11-2,.,TGTGCCAGCAGCTCCGCGGGACTAGCGGGTGATTCCTACAATGAGCAGTTCTTC,CASSSAGLAGDSYNEQFF
TRBJ2-2,TRBD2,TRBV6-2/TRBV6-3,.,TGTGCCAGCAGTTACGGGAGGGCCGGGGAGCTGTTTTTT,CASSYGRAGELFF
TRBJ2-5,.,TRBV5-1,.,TGCGCCAGCAGCGGAGAAGAGACCCAGTACTTC,CASSGEETQYF
TRBJ1-1,.,TRBV19,once,TGTGCCAGTACCCATGTGCGGTCCCCAGCCACTGAAGCTTTCTTT,CASTHVRSPATEAFF
TRBJ2-1,TRBD2,TRBV29-1,.,TGCAGCGTACTAGCGGGAGGGAGCAATGAGCAGTTCTTC,CSVLAGGSNEQFF
TRBJ2-7,.,TRBV25-1,.,TGTGCCAGCAGTGAACTCGGCAGGGAAGGGAACGAGCAGTACTTC,CASSELGREGNEQYF
TRBJ1-1,.,TRBV7-6,.,TGTGCCAGCAGCGACCTGGGTGGACAGTTTCTGTCGGAACTGAGCACTGAAGCTTTCTTT,CASSDLGGQFLSELSTEAFF
TRBJ2-7,.,TRBV18,many,TGTGCCAGCTCACCGACAGACCCCTACGAGCAGTACTTC,CASSPTDPYEQYF
TRBJ2-7,.,TRBV5-5,.,TGTGCCAGCACCCTTGGGTCAGGATTAACCTACGAGCAGTACTTC,CASTLGSGLTYEQYF
TRBJ1-6,TRBD1,TRBV5-1,.,TGCGCCAGCAGCCGTCAGGGACAGGGGTCACCCCTCCACTTT,CASSRQGQGSPLHF
TRBJ2-1,.,TRBV15,once,TGTGCCACCAGCAGAGGCAGGGAATACAATGAGCAGTTCTTC,CATSRGREYNEQFF
TRBJ1-1,.,TRBV7-2,.,TGTGCCACCCGGGGATCGGCGTTGAACACTGAAGCTTTCTTT,CATRGSALNTEAFF
TRBJ2-1,.,TRBV6-5,.,TGTGCCAGCAGTTACTCCGTTCGGTCGTATGAGCAGTTCTTC,CASSYSVRSYEQFF
TRBJ1-1,.,TRBV4-1,.,TGCGCCAGCAGCCAAGGTTTATTGCGGGGGAACACTGAAGCTTTCTTT,CASSQGLLRGNTEAFF
TRBJ2-4,.,TRBV2,.,TGTGCCAGCAGCTACGAAAACATTCAGTACTTC,CASSYENIQYF
TRBJ2-1,TRBD2,TRBV6-4,once,TGTGCCAGCGGTAGCGGGAGCTCCTACAATGAGCAGTTCTTC,CASGSGSSYNEQFF
TRBJ1-1,.,TRBV12-5,.,TGTGCTAGTGGTACAATTTCAGGGGCTTCAGCTTTCTTT,CASGTISGASAFF
TRBJ1-5,.,TRBV29-1,.,TGCAGCGTTGGAAGCTACAATCAGCCCCAGCATTTT,CSVGSYNQPQHF
TRBJ2-1,.,TRBV5-1,.,TGCGCCAGCAGCTTGGAGTCTACTTACAATGAGCAGTTCTTC,CASSLESTYNEQFF
TRBJ2-3,TRBD2,TRBV11-2,.,TGTGCCAGCAGCTCTAATGGACTAGCGGGAGTTGATACGCAGTATTTT,CASSSNGLAGVDTQYF
TRBJ1-5,.,TRBV28,.,TGTGCCAGCAGCTCTGGACAGAGCAATCAGCCCCAGCATTTT,CASSSGQSNQPQHF
TRBJ2-3,TRBD2,TRBV30,.,TGTGCCTGGAGTGTAAGGGGAATAGCGGGAGGGGCTAGCACAGATACGCAGTATTTT,CAWSVRGIAGGASTDTQYF
TRBJ1-1,.,TRBV5-1,.,TGCGCCAGCAGCCGACGATCAGGGGTCGGCCGCGAAATCACTGAAGCTTTCTTT,CASSRRSGVGREITEAFF
TRBJ2-2,TRBD2,TRBV7-2,.,TGTGCCAGCAGGGGACTAGTTGGCACCGGGGAGCTGTTTTTT,CASRGLVGTGELFF
TRBJ1-2,.,TRBV7-2,.,TGTGCCAGCAGCTTCTTGACTGATAACTATGGCTACACCTTC,CASSFLTDNYGYTF
TRBJ2-1,.,TRBV10-1,once,TGCGCCAGCAGTGAGGGGCCTGGCAGGGGCTCCTACAATGAGCAGTTCTTC,CASSEGPGRGSYNEQFF
TRBJ2-7,TRBD1,TRBV10-3,.,TGTGCCATCAGTGAGCCAGGACAGGTTGCCTACGAGCAGTACTTC,CAISEPGQVAYEQYF
TRBJ1-1,TRBD1,TRBV3-1/TRBV3-2,.,TGTGCCAGCAGACCAGGGGGAGCGACCCACCTATACTACACTGAAGCTTTCTTT,CASRPGGATHLYYTEAFF
TRBJ2-6,.,TRBV5-8,.,TGTGCCAGCAGCTTGGTGGCTGATTACTCTGGGGCCAACGTCCTGACTTTC,CASSLVADYSGANVLTF
TRBJ2-1,TRBD2,TRBV27,.,TGTGCCAGCAGTGTCCAAACTCTAGCGGGAGGCTACAATGAGCAGTTCTTC,CASSVQTLAGGYNEQFF